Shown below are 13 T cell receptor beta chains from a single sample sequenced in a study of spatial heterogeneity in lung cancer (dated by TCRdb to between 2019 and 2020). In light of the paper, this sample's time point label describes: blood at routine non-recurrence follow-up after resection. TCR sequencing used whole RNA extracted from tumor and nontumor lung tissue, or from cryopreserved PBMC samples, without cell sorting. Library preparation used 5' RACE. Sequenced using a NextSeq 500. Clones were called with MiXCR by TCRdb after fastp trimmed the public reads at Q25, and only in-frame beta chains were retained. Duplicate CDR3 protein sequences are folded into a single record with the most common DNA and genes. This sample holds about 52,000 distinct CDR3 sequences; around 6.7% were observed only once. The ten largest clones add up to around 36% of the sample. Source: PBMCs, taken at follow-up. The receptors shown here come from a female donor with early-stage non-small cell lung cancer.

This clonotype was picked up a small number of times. The CDR3 coding sequence is TGTGCCAGCAGCTTAGCACAGACTAATTCACCCCTCCACTTT. This sequence encodes CASSLAQTNSPLHF. The V call is TRBV7-9, the J call TRBJ1-6, with D uncertain. The CDR3 is made up of 14 amino acids. Germline loops: CDR1 SEHNR, CDR2 FQNEAQ (reference sequence). The V end was cut by 0 bases, the J end by 6 bases, with 6 bases between.

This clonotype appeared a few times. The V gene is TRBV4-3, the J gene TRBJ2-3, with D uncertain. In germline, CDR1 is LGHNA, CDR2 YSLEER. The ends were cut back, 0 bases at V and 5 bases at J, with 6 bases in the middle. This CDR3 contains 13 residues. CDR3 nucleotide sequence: TGCGCCAGCAGCCAAGATGGCAAAGATACGCAGTATTTT. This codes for CASSQDGKDTQYF.

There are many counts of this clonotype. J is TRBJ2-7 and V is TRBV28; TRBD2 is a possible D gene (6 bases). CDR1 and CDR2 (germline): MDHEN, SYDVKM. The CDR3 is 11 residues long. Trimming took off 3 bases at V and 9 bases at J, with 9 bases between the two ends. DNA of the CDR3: TGTGCCAGCAGTTTCATCGGGGGGCAGTACTTC. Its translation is CASSFIGGQYF.

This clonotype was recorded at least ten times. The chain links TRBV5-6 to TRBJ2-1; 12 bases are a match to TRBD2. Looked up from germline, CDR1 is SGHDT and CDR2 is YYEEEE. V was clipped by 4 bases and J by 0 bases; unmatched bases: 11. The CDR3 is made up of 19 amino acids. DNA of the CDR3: TGTGCCAGCAGCCCGACGTTACTAGCGGGGGGCACCTCCTACAATGAGCAGTTCTTC. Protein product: CASSPTLLAGGTSYNEQFF.

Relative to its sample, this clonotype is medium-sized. The CDR3 protein is CSAWGAPRATDTQYF. The CDR3, as DNA: TGCAGTGCTTGGGGGGCCCCCCGGGCCACAGATACGCAGTATTTT. The chain is built from TRBV20-1 and TRBJ2-3; D is tentatively TRBD1 or TRBD2 (6 bases each). The CDR3 contains 15 residues. Trimming took off 5 bases at V and 2 bases at J, with 17 bases between the two ends. Germline CDR1 and CDR2: DFQATT and SNEGSKA (reference sequence).

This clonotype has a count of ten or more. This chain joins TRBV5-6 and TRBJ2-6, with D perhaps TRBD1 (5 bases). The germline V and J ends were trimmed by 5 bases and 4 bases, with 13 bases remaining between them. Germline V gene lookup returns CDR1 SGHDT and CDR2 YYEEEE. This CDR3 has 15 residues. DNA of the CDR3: TGTGCCAGCAGTTTCGCAGGGTCCGGGGCCAACGTCCTGACTTTC. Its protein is CASSFAGSGANVLTF.

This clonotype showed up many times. The CDR3 reads CSVGAGGSSGANVLTF. In nucleotides, the CDR3 is TGCAGCGTTGGGGCAGGGGGATCGTCCGGGGCCAACGTCCTGACTTTC. This chain connects TRBV29-1 to TRBJ2-6, with 7 bases lining up with TRBD1. Looked up from germline, CDR1 is SQVTM and CDR2 is ANQGSEA. The trim removed 4 bases at V and 4 bases at J, leaving 10 bases unmatched. The CDR3 extends over 16 amino acids.

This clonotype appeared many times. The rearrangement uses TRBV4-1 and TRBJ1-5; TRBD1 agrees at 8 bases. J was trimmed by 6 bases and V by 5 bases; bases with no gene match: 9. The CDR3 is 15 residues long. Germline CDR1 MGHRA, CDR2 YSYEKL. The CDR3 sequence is CASSISDRVSQPQHF. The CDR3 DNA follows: TGCGCCAGCAGCATATCGGACAGGGTTTCTCAGCCCCAGCATTTT.

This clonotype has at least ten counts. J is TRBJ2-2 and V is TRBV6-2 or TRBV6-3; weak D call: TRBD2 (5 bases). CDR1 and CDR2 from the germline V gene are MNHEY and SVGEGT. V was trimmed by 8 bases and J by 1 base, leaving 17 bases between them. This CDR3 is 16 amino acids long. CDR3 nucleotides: TGTGCCAGCGAGCCGGGTCTCGGACTGAACACCGGGGAGCTGTTTTTT. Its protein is CASEPGLGLNTGELFF.

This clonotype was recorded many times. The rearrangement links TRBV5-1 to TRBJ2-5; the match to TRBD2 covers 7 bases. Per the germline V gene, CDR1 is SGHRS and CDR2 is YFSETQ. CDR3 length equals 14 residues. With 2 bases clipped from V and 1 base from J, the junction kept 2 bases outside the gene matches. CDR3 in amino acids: CASSFGGTQETQYF. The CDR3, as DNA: TGCGCCAGCAGCTTCGGGGGGACCCAAGAGACCCAGTACTTC.

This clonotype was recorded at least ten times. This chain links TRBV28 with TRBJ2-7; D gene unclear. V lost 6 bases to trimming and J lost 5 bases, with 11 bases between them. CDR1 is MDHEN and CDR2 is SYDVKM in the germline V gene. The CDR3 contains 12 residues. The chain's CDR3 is CASSLGDHEQYF. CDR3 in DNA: TGTGCCAGCAGCTTGGGTGACCACGAGCAGTACTTC.

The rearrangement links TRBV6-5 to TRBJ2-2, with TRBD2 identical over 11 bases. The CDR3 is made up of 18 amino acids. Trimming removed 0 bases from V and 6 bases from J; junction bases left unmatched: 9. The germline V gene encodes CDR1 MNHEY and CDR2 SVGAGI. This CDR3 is CASSYSGASGGSPGELFF. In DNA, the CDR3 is TGTGCCAGCAGTTACTCCGGGGCTAGCGGGGGGAGCCCCGGGGAGCTGTTTTTT.

This CDR3 is CASARQGAYGYTF. The CDR3 DNA is TGTGCCAGCGCCCGGCAGGGGGCCTATGGCTACACCTTC. V gene TRBV11-2 combines with J gene TRBJ1-2, with 8 bases fitting TRBD1. The V and J ends lost 8 bases and 4 bases, in that order; junction bases with no gene match: 6. The germline CDR1 and CDR2 sequences are SGHAT and FQNNGV. This CDR3 spans 13 amino acids.